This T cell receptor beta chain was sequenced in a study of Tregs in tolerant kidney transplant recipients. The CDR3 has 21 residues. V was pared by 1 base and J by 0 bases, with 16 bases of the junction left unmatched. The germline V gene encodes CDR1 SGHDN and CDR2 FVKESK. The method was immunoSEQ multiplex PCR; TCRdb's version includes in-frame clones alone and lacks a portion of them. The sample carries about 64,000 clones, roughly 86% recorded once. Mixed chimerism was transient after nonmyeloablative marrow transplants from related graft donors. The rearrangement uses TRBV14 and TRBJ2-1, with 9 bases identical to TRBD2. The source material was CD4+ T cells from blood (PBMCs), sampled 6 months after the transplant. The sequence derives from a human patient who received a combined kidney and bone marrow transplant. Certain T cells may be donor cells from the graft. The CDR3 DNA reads TGTGCCAGCAGCCAAGCCAGCGGGAGGCCCCTCTTCTACCACTCCTACAATGAGCAGTTCTTC. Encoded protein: CASSQASGRPLFYHSYNEQFF.